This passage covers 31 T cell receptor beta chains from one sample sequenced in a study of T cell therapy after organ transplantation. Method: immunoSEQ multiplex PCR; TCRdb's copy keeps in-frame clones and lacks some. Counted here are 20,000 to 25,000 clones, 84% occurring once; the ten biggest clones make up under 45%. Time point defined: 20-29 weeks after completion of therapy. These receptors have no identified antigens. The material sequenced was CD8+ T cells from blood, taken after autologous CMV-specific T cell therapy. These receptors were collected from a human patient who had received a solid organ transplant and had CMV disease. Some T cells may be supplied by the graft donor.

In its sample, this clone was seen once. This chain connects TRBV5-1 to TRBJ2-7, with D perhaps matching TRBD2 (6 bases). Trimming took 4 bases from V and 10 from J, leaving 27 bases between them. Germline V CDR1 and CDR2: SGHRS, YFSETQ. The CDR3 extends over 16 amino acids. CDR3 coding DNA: TGCGCCAGCAGCGCGTTCCGGGACTCTCAACTACGAGAACAGTACTTC. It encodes CASSAFRDSQLREQYF.

The chain's CDR3 is CASSQDAGGIQETQYF. The CDR3, as DNA: TGTGCCAGCAGCCAAGATGCGGGTGGGATACAAGAGACCCAGTACTTC. The rearrangement uses TRBV14 and TRBJ2-5; maybe TRBD2 (5 bases). The CDR3 sequence is 16 residues long. Germline lookup yields CDR1 SGHDN and CDR2 FVKESK. V lost 0 bases and J 2 bases, leaving 13 bases between the germline ends.

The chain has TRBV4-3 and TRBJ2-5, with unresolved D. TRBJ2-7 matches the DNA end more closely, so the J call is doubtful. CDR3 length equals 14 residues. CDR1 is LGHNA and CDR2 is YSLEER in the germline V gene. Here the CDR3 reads CASSQDLSSYEQYF. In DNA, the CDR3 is TGCGCCAGCAGCCAAGATCTGAGCTCCTACGAGCAGTACTTC.

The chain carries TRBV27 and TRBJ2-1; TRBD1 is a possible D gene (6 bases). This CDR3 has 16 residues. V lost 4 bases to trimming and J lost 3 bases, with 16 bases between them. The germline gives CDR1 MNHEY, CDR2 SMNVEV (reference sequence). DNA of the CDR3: TGTGCCAGCAGTTCCTCGACAGGACTCAGCTACAATGAGCAGTTCTTC. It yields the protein CASSSSTGLSYNEQFF.

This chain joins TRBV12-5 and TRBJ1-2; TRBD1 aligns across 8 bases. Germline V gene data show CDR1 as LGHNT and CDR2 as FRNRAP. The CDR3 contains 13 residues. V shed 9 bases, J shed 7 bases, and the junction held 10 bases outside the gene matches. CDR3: CASYRDRSSGYTF. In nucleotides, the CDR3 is TGTGCTAGCTATCGGGACAGGTCATCTGGCTACACCTTC.

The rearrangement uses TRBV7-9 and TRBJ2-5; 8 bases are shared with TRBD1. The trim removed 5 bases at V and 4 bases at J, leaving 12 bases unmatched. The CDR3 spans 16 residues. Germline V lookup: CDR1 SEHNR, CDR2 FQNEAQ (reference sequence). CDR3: CASSVDRGMSGETQYF. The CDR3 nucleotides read TGTGCCAGCAGCGTCGACAGGGGAATGTCGGGAGAGACCCAGTACTTC.

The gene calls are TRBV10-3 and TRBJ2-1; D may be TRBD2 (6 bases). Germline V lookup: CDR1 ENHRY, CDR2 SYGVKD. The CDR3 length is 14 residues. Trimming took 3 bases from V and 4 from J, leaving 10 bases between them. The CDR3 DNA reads TGTGCCATCAGTGACCCTAGCGAATACAATGAGCAGTTCTTC. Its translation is CAISDPSEYNEQFF.

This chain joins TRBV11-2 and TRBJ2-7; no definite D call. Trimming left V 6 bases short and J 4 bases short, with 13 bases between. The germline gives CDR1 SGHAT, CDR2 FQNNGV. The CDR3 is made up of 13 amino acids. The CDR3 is CASSDTIYYEQYF. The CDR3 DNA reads TGTGCCAGCAGTGACACCATATATTACGAGCAGTACTTC.

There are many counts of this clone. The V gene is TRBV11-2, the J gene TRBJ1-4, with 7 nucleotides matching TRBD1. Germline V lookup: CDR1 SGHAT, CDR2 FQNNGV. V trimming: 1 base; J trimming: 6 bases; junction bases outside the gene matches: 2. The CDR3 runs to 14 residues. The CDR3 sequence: CASSLGRGDEKLFF. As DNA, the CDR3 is TGTGCCAGCAGCTTAGGCAGGGGGGATGAAAAACTGTTTTTT.

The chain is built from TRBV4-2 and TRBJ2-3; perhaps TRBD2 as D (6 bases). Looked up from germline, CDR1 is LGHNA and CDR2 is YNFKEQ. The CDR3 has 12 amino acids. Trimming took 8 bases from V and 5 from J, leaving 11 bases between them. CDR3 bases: TGTGCCAGCGGCCTGGGGGGAGATACGCAGTATTTT. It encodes CASGLGGDTQYF.

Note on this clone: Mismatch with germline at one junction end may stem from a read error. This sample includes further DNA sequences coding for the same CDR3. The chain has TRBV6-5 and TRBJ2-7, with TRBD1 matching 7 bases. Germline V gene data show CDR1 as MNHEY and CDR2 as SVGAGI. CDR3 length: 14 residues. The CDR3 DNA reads TGTGCCAGTAGTTACGGGACAGATCACTACGAGCAGTACTTC. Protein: CASSYGTDHYEQYF.

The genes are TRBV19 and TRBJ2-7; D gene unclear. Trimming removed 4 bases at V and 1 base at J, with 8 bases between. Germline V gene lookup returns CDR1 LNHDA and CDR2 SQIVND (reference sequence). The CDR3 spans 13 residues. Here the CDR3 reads CASSNDLSYEQYF. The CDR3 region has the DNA TGTGCCAGTAGTAACGACCTATCCTACGAGCAGTACTTC.

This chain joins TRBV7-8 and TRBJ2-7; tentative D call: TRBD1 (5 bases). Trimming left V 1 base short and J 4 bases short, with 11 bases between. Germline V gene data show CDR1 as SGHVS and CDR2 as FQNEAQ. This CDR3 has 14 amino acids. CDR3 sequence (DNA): TGTGCCAGCAGCTTAGGTGGGGCCGGGTACGAGCAGTACTTC. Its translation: CASSLGGAGYEQYF.

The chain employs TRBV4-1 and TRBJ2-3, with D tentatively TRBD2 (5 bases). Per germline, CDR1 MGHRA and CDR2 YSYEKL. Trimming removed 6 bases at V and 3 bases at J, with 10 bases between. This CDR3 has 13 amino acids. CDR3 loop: CASRSPGTDTQYF. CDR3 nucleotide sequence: TGCGCCAGCAGGTCGCCGGGAACAGATACGCAGTATTTT.

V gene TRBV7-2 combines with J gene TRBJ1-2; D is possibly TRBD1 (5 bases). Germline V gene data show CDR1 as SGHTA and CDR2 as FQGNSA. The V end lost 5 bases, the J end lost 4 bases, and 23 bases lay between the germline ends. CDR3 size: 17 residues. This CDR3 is CASSPNAGTERSYGYTF. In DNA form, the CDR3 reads TGTGCCAGCAGCCCAAACGCCGGGACTGAGAGGTCCTATGGCTACACCTTC. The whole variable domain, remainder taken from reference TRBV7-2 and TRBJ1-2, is GAGVSQSPSNKVTEKGKDVELRCDPISGHTALYWYRQSLGQGLEFLIYFQGNSAPDKSGLPSDRFSAERTGGSVSTLTIQRTQQEDSAVYLCASSPNAGTERSYGYTFGSGTRLTVV.

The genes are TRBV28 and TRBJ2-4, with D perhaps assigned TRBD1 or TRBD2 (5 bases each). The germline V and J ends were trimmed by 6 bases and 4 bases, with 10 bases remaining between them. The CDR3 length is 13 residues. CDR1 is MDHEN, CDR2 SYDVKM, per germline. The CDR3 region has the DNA TGTGCCAGCAGCCGGGACGGTAAAAACATTCAGTACTTC. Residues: CASSRDGKNIQYF.

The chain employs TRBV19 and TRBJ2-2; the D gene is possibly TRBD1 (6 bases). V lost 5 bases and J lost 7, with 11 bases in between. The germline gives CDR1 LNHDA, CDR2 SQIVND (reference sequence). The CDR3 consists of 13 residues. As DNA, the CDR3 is TGTGCCAGTAGTTGGGGGCGGAGCGGGGAGCTGTTTTTT. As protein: CASSWGRSGELFF.

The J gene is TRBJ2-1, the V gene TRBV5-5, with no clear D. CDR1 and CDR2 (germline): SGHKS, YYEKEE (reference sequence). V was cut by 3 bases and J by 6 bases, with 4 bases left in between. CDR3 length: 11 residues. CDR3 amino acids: CASSSINEQFF. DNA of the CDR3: TGTGCCAGCAGCTCTATCAATGAGCAGTTCTTC.

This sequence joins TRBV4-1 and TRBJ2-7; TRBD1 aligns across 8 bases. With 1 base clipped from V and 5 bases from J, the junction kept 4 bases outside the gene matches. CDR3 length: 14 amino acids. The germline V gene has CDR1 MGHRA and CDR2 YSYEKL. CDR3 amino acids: CASSQVGQGHEQYF. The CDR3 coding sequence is TGCGCCAGCAGCCAAGTCGGACAGGGCCACGAGCAGTACTTC.

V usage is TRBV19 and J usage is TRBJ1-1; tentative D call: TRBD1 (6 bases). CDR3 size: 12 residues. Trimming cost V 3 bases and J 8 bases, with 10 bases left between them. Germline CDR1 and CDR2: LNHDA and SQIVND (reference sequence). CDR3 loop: CASSILGAEAFF. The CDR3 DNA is TGTGCCAGTAGTATTTTGGGGGCGGAAGCTTTCTTT.

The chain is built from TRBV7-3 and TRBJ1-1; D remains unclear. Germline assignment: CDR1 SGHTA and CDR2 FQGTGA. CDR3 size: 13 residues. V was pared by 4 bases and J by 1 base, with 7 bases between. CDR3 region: CASSSEGNTEAFF. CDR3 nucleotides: TGTGCCAGCAGCTCCGAGGGGAACACTGAAGCTTTCTTT.

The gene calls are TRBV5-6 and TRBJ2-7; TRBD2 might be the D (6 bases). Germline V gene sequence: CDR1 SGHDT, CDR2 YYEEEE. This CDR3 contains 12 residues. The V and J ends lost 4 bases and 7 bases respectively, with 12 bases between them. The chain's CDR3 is CASSAGSTEQYF. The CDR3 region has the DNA TGTGCCAGCAGCGCCGGGAGCACAGAGCAGTACTTC.

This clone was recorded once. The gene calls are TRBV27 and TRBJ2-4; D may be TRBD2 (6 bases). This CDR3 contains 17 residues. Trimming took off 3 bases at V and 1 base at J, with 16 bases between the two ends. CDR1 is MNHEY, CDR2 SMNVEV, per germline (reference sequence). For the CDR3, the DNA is TGTGCCAGCAGTTTCTTTGGAGGGTTGGGGGCCAAAAACATTCAGTACTTC. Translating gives CASSFFGGLGAKNIQYF.

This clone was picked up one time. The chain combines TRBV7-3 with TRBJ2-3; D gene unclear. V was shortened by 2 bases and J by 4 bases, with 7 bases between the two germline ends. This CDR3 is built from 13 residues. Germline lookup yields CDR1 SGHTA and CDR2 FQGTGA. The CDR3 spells CASSLYKADTQYF. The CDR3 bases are TGTGCCAGCAGCTTATATAAGGCAGATACGCAGTATTTT.

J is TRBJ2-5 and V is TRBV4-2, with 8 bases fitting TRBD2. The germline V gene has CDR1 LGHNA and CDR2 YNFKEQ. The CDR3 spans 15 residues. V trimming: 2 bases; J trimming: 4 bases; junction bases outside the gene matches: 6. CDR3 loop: CASSQSSGTSETQYF. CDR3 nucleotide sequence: TGTGCCAGCAGCCAAAGTAGCGGGACGTCAGAGACCCAGTACTTC.

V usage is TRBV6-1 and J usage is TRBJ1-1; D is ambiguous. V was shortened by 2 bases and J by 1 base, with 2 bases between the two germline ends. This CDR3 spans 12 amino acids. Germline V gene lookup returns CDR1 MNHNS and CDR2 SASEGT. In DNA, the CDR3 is TGTGCCAGCAGTGAATGGAACACTGAAGCTTTCTTT. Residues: CASSEWNTEAFF.

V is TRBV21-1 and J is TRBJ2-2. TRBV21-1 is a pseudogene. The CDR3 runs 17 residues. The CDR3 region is CASSKEAEGVYTGELFF. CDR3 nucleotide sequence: TGTGCCAGCAGCAAAGAAGCGGAGGGGGTTTACACCGGGGAGCTGTTTTTT.

The CDR3, as DNA: TGCGCCAGCAGCCACGGGGTTAGCAATCAGCCCCAGCATTTT. As protein: CASSHGVSNQPQHF. V is TRBV4-1 and J is TRBJ1-5; D uncertain. The germline V and J ends were trimmed by 3 bases and 0 bases, with 6 bases remaining between them. Per the germline V gene, CDR1 is MGHRA and CDR2 is YSYEKL. This CDR3 has 14 residues.

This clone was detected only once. The CDR3 bases are TGTGCCAGCAGCCGATCGGGCACTGAAGCTTTCTTT. It translates to CASSRSGTEAFF. This rearrangement joins TRBV11-2 to TRBJ1-1; D remains unclear. CDR1 SGHAT and CDR2 FQNNGV come from the germline V gene. The CDR3 consists of 12 residues. V was cut by 5 bases and J by 4 bases, with 8 bases left in between.

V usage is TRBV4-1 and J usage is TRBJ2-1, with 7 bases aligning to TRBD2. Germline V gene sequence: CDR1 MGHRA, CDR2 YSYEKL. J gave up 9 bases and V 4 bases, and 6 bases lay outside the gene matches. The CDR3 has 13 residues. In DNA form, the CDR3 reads TGCGCCAGCAGCCCGGGACTACAAGTTGAGCAGTTCTTC. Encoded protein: CASSPGLQVEQFF.

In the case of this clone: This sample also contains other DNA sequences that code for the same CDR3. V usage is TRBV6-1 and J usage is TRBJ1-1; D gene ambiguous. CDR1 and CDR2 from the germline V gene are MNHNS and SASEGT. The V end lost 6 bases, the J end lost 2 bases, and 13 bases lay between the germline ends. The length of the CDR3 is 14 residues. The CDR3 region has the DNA TGTGCCAGCAGCCCGGAAGGGTTTAACACTGAAGCTTTCTTT. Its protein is CASSPEGFNTEAFF.